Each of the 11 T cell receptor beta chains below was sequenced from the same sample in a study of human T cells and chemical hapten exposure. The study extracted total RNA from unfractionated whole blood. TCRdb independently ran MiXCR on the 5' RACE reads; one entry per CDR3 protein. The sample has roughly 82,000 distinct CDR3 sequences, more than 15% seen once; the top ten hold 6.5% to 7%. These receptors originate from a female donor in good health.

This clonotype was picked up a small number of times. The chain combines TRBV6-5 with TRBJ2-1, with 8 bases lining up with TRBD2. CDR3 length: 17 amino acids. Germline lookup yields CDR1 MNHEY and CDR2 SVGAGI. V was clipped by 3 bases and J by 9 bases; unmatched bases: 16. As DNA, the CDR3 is TGTGCCAGCAGTTATCTTTCTGCGGGACTAGAGATACGTGAGCAGTTCTTC. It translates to CASSYLSAGLEIREQFF.

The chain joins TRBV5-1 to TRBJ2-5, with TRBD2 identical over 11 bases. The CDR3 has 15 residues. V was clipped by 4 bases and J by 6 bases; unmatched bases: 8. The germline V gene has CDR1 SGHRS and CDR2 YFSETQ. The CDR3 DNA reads TGCGCCAGCAGCACCGTAGCGGGGGGGCGGAAGACCCAGTACTTC. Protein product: CASSTVAGGRKTQYF.

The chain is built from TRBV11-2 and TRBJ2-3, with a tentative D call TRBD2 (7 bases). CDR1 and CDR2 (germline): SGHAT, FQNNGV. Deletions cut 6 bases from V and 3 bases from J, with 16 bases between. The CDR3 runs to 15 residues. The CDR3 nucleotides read TGTGCCAGCAGTACGCGAGGGGGGGTAACAGATACGCAGTATTTT. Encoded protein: CASSTRGGVTDTQYF.

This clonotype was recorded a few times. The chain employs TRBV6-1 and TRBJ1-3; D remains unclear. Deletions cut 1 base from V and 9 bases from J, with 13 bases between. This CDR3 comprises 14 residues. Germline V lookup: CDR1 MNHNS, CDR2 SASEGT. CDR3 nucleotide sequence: TGTGCCAGCAGTGAAGTGGAAACTTTGGGCACCATATATTTT. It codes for CASSEVETLGTIYF.

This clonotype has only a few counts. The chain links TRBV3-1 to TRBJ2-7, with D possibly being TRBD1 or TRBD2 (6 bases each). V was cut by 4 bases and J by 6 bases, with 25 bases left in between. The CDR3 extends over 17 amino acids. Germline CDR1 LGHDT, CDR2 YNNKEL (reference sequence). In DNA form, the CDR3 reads TGTGCCAGCAGCCGCTTTTGGAGGGGGACCACCCGAACCGAGCAGTACTTC. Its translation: CASSRFWRGTTRTEQYF.

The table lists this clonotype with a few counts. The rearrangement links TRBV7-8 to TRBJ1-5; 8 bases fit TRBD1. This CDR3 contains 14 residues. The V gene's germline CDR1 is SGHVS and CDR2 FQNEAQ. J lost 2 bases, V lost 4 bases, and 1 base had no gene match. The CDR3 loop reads CASSSDRGNQPQHF. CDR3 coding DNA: TGTGCCAGCAGCTCGGACAGGGGCAATCAGCCCCAGCATTTT.

DNA for the CDR3: TGTGCCAGCAGCTTAAGACGCGGGGACGGTGGGGGAGCTAATGAAAAACTGTTTTTT. It codes for CASSLRRGDGGGANEKLFF. The chain has TRBV7-9 and TRBJ1-4, with D perhaps matching TRBD1 (5 bases). V lost 2 bases, J lost 3 bases, and 22 bases lay in between. CDR1 is SEHNR and CDR2 is FQNEAQ in the germline V gene (reference sequence). CDR3 size: 19 residues.

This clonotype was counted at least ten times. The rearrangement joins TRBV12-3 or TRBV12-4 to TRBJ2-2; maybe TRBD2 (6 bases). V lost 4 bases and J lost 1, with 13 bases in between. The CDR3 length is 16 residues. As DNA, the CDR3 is TGTGCCAGCAGTTCCGGGACTGGGGGGAACACCGGGGAGCTGTTTTTT. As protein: CASSSGTGGNTGELFF.

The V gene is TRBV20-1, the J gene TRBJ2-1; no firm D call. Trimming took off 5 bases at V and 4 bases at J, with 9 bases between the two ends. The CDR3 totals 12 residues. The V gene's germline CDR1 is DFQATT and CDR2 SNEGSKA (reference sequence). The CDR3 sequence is CSALISYNEQFF. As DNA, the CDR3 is TGCAGTGCTCTTATAAGTTACAATGAGCAGTTCTTC.

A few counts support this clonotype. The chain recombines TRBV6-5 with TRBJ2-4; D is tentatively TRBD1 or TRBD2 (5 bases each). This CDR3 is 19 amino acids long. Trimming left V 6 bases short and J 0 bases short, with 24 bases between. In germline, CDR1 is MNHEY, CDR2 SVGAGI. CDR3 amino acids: CASSPDLGRKNLAKNIQYF. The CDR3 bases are TGTGCCAGCAGCCCGGACTTGGGGCGGAAAAATCTAGCCAAAAACATTCAGTACTTC.

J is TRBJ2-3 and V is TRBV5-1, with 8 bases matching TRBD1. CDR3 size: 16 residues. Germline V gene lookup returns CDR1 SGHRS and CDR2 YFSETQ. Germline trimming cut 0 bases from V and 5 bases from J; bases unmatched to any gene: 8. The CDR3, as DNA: TGCGCCAGCAGCTTGGCCCTTCAGGGGGCCCAAGATACGCAGTATTTT. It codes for CASSLALQGAQDTQYF. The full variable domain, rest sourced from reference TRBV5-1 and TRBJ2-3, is KAGVTQTPRYLIKTRGQQVTLSCSPISGHRSVSWYQQTPGQGLQFLFEYFSETQRNKGNFPGRFSGRQFSNSRSEMNVSTLELGDSALYLCASSLALQGAQDTQYFGPGTRLTVL.